This TCR beta chain was sequenced for a study of cytomegalovirus exposure and HLA in healthy donors. Study outcomes and limitations: Another analysis was done later, and it associated more than 15,000 TCR beta sequences with HLA alleles at 0.05 false discovery rate.

V shed 3 bases and J shed 5 bases, with 16 bases lying between them. Per the germline V gene, CDR1 is MDHEN and CDR2 is SYDVKM. The CDR3 totals 15 residues. With respect to this clone: Its antigen remains unknown.

It was with 60 Vbeta and 13 Jbeta primers that the PCR ran. Method: immunoSEQ multiplex PCR; TCRdb's copy keeps in-frame clones and lacks some. The table includes about 180,000 clones, approximately 80% detected once. This chain links TRBV28 with TRBJ2-5, with D perhaps TRBD2 (5 bases). This receptor was identified in a man aged 55 to 70 in good health and CMV-seronegative. The sample was PBMCs. The CDR3 DNA sequence: TGTGCCAGCAGTTTTATCGAGGGAACGGGCGAGACCCAGTACTTC. Its translation is CASSFIEGTGETQYF.